This TCR beta chain was observed in a study of T cells in Graves' hyperthyroidism and ophthalmopathy. TCR beta CDR3 region amplification was performed from RNA transcripts. First-round RT-PCR targeting the TCR CDR3 was performed with the HTBI primer set. TCRdb used MiXCR to reprocess the multiplex PCR reads, holding one entry per CDR3 protein. Altogether approximately 380,000 distinct CDR3 sequences are present, around 15% being singletons, with the ten largest covering approximately 27%. The CDR3 consists of 13 residues. Germline-derived CDR1 and CDR2 are SQVTM and ANQGSEA. Trimming cost V 7 bases and J 2 bases, with 13 bases left between them. In its sample, this clonotype was seen once.

The TCR sequence derives from a man between 50 and 59 years old with Graves' ophthalmopathy. The chain has TRBV29-1 and TRBJ2-3; TRBD2 is a possible D gene (5 bases). The sequenced sample consisted of blood. The chain's CDR3 is CSGGPRATDTQYF. CDR3 DNA: TGCAGCGGCGGGCCACGGGCCACAGATACGCAGTATTTT.